These T cell receptor beta chains were read from a single sample in a study of T cell changes during pregnancy in multiple sclerosis. The method was immunoSEQ multiplex PCR; TCRdb's version includes in-frame clones alone and lacks a portion of them. The sample contains some 45,000 clones, more than 85% of which appear only once. Sample: CD8+ T cells from peripheral blood mononuclear cells, taken in the first trimester of pregnancy. These receptors all stem from a female donor with multiple sclerosis, enrolled in a pregnancy study. Each CDR3 is given with its conserved first and last residue. A D gene is named only where the DNA matches it firmly. The size entry is marked missing in some rows and otherwise reads once, few, many or a size class.

TRBJ2-2 . TRBV18 . TGTGCCAGCTCACCCATCCCCTCCGGAGGAGTGCCGATCACCGGGGAGCTGTTTTTT CASSPIPSGGVPITGELFF
TRBJ2-7 . TRBV10-1 TRBD1 TGCGCCAGCAGTGAGTTAGGACAGGGGAAAGGCGAGCAGTACTTC CASSELGQGKGEQYF
TRBJ2-1 few TRBV5-4 TRBD2 TGTGCCAGCAGCGGCCTAGCGGGCGAGCAGTTCTTC CASSGLAGEQFF
TRBJ1-1 . TRBV18 TRBD1 TGTGCCAGCTCACGACAGGGGGTAACTGAAGCTTTCTTT CASSRQGVTEAFF
TRBJ2-7 . TRBV4-1 TRBD1 TGCGCCAGCAGCCAGACAGGGGACTCCTACGAGCAGTACTTC CASSQTGDSYEQYF
TRBJ2-1 . TRBV19 . TGTGCCAGTAGTATAGCCGGGAGTCGGGATGAGCAGTTCTTC CASSIAGSRDEQFF
TRBJ1-2 . TRBV27 . TGTGCCAGCAGTTCCAGGGAGGATCTCTATGGCTACACCTTC CASSSREDLYGYTF
TRBJ2-1 . TRBV5-5 . TGTGCCAGCAGCCCCGGGACTGAAAAGCAGTTCTTC CASSPGTEKQFF
TRBJ2-6 . TRBV27 . TGTGCCAGCAGTTTAATTCCGGGGTCTGGGGCCAACGTCCTGACTTTC CASSLIPGSGANVLTF
TRBJ2-2 . TRBV7-6 . TGTGCCAGCAGCTCGCGACTTCAGGGTTCCGGGGAGCTGTTTTTT CASSSRLQGSGELFF
TRBJ1-2 . TRBV28 . TGTGCCAGCACCGGAGGTTTGAGCTATGGCTACACCTTC CASTGGLSYGYTF
TRBJ1-1 . TRBV27 . TGTGCCAGCTCACTGCGGCGGTCGGGTGAAGCTTTCTTT CASSLRRSGEAFF
TRBJ2-7 . TRBV19 TRBD2 TGTGCCAGTAGCATGGGAGCGGGAATCTCGGGCGAGCAGTACTTC CASSMGAGISGEQYF
TRBJ2-7 . TRBV9 . TGTGCCAGCAGCGTATTAGAGCGGGCCTACGAGCAGTACTTC CASSVLERAYEQYF
TRBJ2-3 . TRBV2 . TGTGCCAGCAGTGAAGCGCTAGACGGGAGCCCCCATGCAGATACGCAGTATTTT CASSEALDGSPHADTQYF
TRBJ2-7 . TRBV7-9 TRBD2 TGTGCCAGCAGTTCTGAGCCGGGACTAGCGGGCGTCCCCTCCTACGAGCAGTACTTC CASSSEPGLAGVPSYEQYF
TRBJ2-7 . TRBV19 TRBD1 TGTGCCAGTAGTATAGACAACAGGGGTAGCTACGAGCAGTACTTC CASSIDNRGSYEQYF
TRBJ2-7 . TRBV10-2 TRBD1 TGCGCCAGCATCCGAGGGGGCGATTACGAGCAGTACTTC CASIRGGDYEQYF
TRBJ1-2 . TRBV5-5 . TGTGCCAGCAGCTTGGATGTGGGCAGTGGCTATGGCTACACCTTC CASSLDVGSGYGYTF
TRBJ1-2 . TRBV10-3 . TGTGCCAGCAGTGGACCGGGGTATGGCTACACCTTC CASSGPGYGYTF
TRBJ2-2 . TRBV5-4 TRBD2 TGTGCCAGCAGCCGGACTAGCGGGACGGCCGGGGAGCTGTTTTTT CASSRTSGTAGELFF
TRBJ2-3 . TRBV10-3 . TGTGCCATCAGTACGGGAGTAGGGGCAGATACGCAGTATTTT CAISTGVGADTQYF
TRBJ1-2 once TRBV5-1 . TGCGCCAGCAGCCGCGGCCGGGGGGAGGACTATGGCTACACCTTC CASSRGRGEDYGYTF
TRBJ1-1 . TRBV19 TRBD1 TGTGCCAGTAGTCCCGACAGGGGGCGTCGGACTGAAGCTTTCTTT CASSPDRGRRTEAFF
TRBJ1-2 . TRBV28 . TGTGCCAGCAGTTTAGGTGCCGGGACAATATATGGCTACACCTTC CASSLGAGTIYGYTF
TRBJ2-1 . TRBV4-1 . TGCGCCAGCAGCCAAGATATTCTAGTGGGCAATGAGCAGTTCTTC CASSQDILVGNEQFF
TRBJ2-7 . TRBV19 TRBD2 TGTGCCAGTAGTATGGCTAGCGGGAGCTCCTACGAGCAGTACTTC CASSMASGSSYEQYF
TRBJ1-5 . TRBV9 . TGTGCCAGCAGCGTAGCAGGCAGGCAGCCCCAGCATTTT CASSVAGRQPQHF
TRBJ1-2 . TRBV29-1 . TGCAGCGTCGTCGGGGAGGGCTACACCTTC CSVVGEGYTF
TRBJ2-7 . TRBV7-8 TRBD2 TGTGCCAGCAGCTTAGGGGTGACTAGCGGCTACGAGCAGTACTTC CASSLGVTSGYEQYF
TRBJ2-7 . TRBV4-3 TRBD1 TGCGCCAGCAGCCAAATGACAGGGATTCGCGAGCAGTACTTC CASSQMTGIREQYF
TRBJ2-1 . TRBV6-5 TRBD1 TGTGCCAGCAGTAAAATGACAGGGCTCAATGAGCAGTTCTTC CASSKMTGLNEQFF
TRBJ2-7 . TRBV19 TRBD2 TGTGCCAGTAGTTCCGGGGGGGCCTACGAGCAGTACTTC CASSSGGAYEQYF
TRBJ1-1 . TRBV27 TRBD1 TGTGCCAGCAGTTCGAACAGGGGGAGGGGTGAAGCTTTCTTT CASSSNRGRGEAFF
TRBJ2-7 . TRBV2 TRBD2 TGTGCCAGCAGTGCGACTAGCGGGAGAAGCGAGCAGTACTTC CASSATSGRSEQYF
TRBJ2-2 . TRBV29-1 TRBD2 TGCAGCGTCCTACTAGCGGTTCACGCGAACACCGGGGAGCTGTTTTTT CSVLLAVHANTGELFF
TRBJ2-3 . TRBV19 . TGTGCCAGTAGGGTACCATCGAGAGATACGCAGTATTTT CASRVPSRDTQYF
TRBJ2-2 . TRBV9 . TGTGCCAGCACCCATTGGGCGCCTTCGAACACCGGGGAGCTGTTTTTT CASTHWAPSNTGELFF
TRBJ2-7 once TRBV7-6 . TGTGCCAGCAGCGAGGGATTCCTATCCAACTACGAGCAGTACTTC CASSEGFLSNYEQYF
TRBJ2-1 . TRBV19 TRBD2 TGTGCCAGTAGTGGCCCCGGACAGGGACCTAGCGGGAGGGCATCCTACAATGAGCAGTTCTTC CASSGPGQGPSGRASYNEQFF
TRBJ1-1 . TRBV5-5 . TGTGCCAGTTCATCGGCGGGGGCCCCAGAAGCTTTCTTT CASSSAGAPEAFF
TRBJ1-1 . TRBV5-1 . TGCGCCAGCAGCTTTGAGGCAGAAGCTTTCTTT CASSFEAEAFF
TRBJ2-7 . TRBV11-2 TRBD2 TGTGGAGAGGGACTAGCGGGAGGTGAGCAGTACTTC CGEGLAGGEQYF
TRBJ1-2 . TRBV27 TRBD1 TGTGCCAGCAGCCAGTTCCCTGGGACAGATAATGGCTACACCTTC CASSQFPGTDNGYTF
TRBJ2-7 . TRBV20-1 . TGCAGTGCTTTTAGCGGCAGCGAGCAGTACTTC CSAFSGSEQYF
TRBJ2-1 . TRBV7-2 . TGTGCCAGCAGCTTATCTTTCTCGGGAGCCCCGCAAAATGAGCAGTTCTTC CASSLSFSGAPQNEQFF
TRBJ2-6 . TRBV5-4 TRBD2 TGTGCCAGCTCCGGGGGGGCTCTTTACTCTGGGGCCAACGTCCTGACTTTC CASSGGALYSGANVLTF
TRBJ1-2 . TRBV4-3 . TGCGCCAGCAGCCAAGGCGAAAATAGCGAGTATGGCTACACCTTC CASSQGENSEYGYTF
TRBJ1-5 . TRBV21-1 . TGTGCCAGCATCGAAATCCGGGACAGAAGGCGGGCGTATCAGCCCCAGCATTTT CASIEIRDRRRAYQPQHF
TRBJ2-7 . TRBV27 TRBD1 TGTGCCAGCAGTTTCGGGACAGGGGCCTACGAGCAGTACTTC CASSFGTGAYEQYF
TRBJ2-3 . TRBV4-1 TRBD2 TGCGCCAGCAGCCCCCGGACTAGCGGGAGAACAGATACGCAGTATTTT CASSPRTSGRTDTQYF